This T cell receptor (beta chain) was recovered during a study of blood T cells in healthy people across ages. Study outcomes and limitations: More naive CD4+ cells and higher diversity were found in long-lived than in aged donors.

With a J-beta primer mix and a sample-barcoded 5' primer, a second PCR ran roughly 7 to 11 cycles. TCRdb reprocessed the 5' RACE reads with MiXCR, giving one entry per CDR3 protein. The profile shows 780,000 or so distinct CDR3 sequences, about 25% of them singletons. In this sample, this clonotype turned up a few times. The antigen is not known. The CDR3 sequence is 16 residues long. V shed 0 bases and J shed 3 bases, with 14 bases lying between them. Germline CDR1 is SGHVS and CDR2 is FQNEAQ. This sample also appeared in a second study, on T cells of mothers and their children. That investigation notes: Three healthy Caucasian mothers and their six children donated. In the second PCR, M1S primer introduced barcodes and 2-4 random bases. Overlap ran slightly, non-significantly higher for related than unrelated mother-child pairs.

The genes are TRBV7-8 and TRBJ2-5, with a possible D match to TRBD2 (6 bases). The sequenced sample was blood. The sequence was obtained from a boy between 10 and 17 years old in good health. The CDR3 here is CASSLARRGEEETQYF. CDR3 DNA: TGTGCCAGCAGCTTAGCGCGGCGGGGTGAAGAAGAGACCCAGTACTTC.